In its sample, the clone carrying this TCR beta chain was seen once. The sample originates from a study of blood T cell repertoires in COVID-19. Study information: Spain, Italy and the United States supplied samples that represented acute and convalescent COVID-19. The analysed material was cDNA or gDNA that came from T cells, B-cell-depleted T cells, or PBMCs.

This CDR3 spans 12 amino acids. Trimming pared 6 bases from V and 3 bases from J, leaving 6 bases between. The V gene's germline CDR1 is SGHRS and CDR2 YFSETQ. TCRdb's table, derived via immunoSEQ multiplex PCR, lists solely in-frame clones and lacks some. The sample holds about 90,000 clones, 86% seen once. The clonotype was recovered from an elderly man with acute or convalescent COVID-19. This chain joins TRBV5-1 and TRBJ2-2; D possibly corresponds to TRBD1 (6 bases). Sequenced material: peripheral blood. Here the CDR3 reads CASNRDTGELFF. The CDR3 DNA reads TGCGCCAGCAACAGGGACACCGGGGAGCTGTTTTTT.